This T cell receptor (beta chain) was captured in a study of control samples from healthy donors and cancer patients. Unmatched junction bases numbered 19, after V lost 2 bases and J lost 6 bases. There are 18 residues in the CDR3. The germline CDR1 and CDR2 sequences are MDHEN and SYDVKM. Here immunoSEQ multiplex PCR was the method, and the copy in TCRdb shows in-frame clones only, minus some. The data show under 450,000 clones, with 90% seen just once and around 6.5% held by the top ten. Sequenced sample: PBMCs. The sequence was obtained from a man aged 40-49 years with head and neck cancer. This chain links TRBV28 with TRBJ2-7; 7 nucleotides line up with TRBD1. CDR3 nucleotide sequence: TGTGCCAGCAGTTTAGTTAAAATCAACAGGGGTCGAGTAAGCGAGCAGTACTTC. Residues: CASSLVKINRGRVSEQYF.